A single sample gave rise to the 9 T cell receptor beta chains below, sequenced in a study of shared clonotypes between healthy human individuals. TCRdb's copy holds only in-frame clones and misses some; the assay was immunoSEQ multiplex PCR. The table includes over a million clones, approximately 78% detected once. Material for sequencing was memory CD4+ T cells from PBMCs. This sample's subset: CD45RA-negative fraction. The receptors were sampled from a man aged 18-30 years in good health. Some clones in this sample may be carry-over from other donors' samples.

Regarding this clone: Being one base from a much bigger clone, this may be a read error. CDR3 protein: CASRPGQMQETQYF. For the CDR3, the DNA is TGCGCCAGCAGGCCAGGACAGATGCAAGAGACCCAGTACTTC. The V call is TRBV5-1, the J call TRBJ2-5; possibly TRBD1 for D (6 bases). The CDR3 contains 14 residues. V lost 5 bases, J lost 2 bases, and 13 bases lay in between. CDR1 SGHRS and CDR2 YFSETQ come from the germline V gene.

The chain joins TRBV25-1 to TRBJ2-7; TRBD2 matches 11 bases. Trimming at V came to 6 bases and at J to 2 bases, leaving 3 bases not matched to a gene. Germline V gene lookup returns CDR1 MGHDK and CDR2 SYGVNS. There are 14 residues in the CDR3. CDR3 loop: CASRLLAGAYEQYF. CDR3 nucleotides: TGTGCCAGCAGACTACTAGCGGGAGCCTACGAGCAGTACTTC.

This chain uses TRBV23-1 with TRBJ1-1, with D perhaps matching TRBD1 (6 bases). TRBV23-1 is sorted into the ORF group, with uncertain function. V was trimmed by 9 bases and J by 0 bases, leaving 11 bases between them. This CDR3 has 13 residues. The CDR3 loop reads CASRRGMNTEAFF. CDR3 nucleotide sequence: TGCGCCAGTCGGAGGGGGATGAACACTGAAGCTTTCTTT.

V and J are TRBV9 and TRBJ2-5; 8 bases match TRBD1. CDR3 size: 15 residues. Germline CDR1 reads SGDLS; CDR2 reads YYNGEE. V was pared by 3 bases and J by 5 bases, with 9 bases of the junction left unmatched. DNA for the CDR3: TGTGCCAGCAGCGCCAGGGACAGGCCCCGGGAGACCCAGTACTTC. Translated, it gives CASSARDRPRETQYF.

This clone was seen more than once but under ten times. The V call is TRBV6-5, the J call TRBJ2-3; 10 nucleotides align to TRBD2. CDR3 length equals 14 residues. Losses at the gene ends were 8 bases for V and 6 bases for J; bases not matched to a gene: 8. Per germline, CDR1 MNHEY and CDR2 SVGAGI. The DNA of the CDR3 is TGTGCCAGCGGGGCTAGCGGGAGAACGGATACGCAGTATTTT. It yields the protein CASGASGRTDTQYF.

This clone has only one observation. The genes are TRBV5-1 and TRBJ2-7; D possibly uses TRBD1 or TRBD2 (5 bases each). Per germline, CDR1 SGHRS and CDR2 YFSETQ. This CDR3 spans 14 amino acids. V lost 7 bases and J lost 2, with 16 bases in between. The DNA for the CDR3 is TGCGCCAGCTCACCGGGGCGGCCCCCCTACGAGCAGTACTTC. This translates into CASSPGRPPYEQYF.

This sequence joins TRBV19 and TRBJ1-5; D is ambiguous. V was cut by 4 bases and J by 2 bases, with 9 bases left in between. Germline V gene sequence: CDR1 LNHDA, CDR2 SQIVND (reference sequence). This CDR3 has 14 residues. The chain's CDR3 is CASSTAGRNQPQHF. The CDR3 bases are TGTGCCAGTAGTACGGCAGGACGCAATCAGCCCCAGCATTTT.

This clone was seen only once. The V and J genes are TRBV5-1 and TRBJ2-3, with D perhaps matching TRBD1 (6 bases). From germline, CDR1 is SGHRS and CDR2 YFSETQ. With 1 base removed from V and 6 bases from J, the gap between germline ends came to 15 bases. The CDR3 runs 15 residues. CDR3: CASSLQGPGEDTQYF. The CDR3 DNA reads TGCGCCAGCAGCTTGCAGGGGCCCGGGGAGGATACGCAGTATTTT.

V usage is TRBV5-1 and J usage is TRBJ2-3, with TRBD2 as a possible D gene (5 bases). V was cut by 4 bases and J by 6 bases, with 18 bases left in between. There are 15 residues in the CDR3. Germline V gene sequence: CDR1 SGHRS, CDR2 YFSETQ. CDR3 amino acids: CASSPVATSTDTQYF. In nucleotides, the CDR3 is TGCGCCAGCAGCCCGGTAGCGACCTCGACTGATACGCAGTATTTT.